This is a list of T cell receptor beta chains from one sample in a study of CD8 T cells in ankylosing spondylitis. TCRdb processed the 5' RACE reads anew with MiXCR; each CDR3 protein has one entry. The top ten hold roughly 15% of the sample, which has some 150,000 distinct CDR3 sequences, around 42% seen once. Sequenced: synovial fluid, either unsorted or a sorted T cell fraction (not recorded which). Source of these receptors: a male donor with ankylosing spondylitis. Each CDR3 is given with its conserved first and last residue. The D gene is left open where the match is weak. Part of the rows lack a size; the others show once, few, many or a class for expanded clones.

TGTGCCAGCAGCTCCGGGACAGCCTCCTACAATGAGCAGTTCTTC	CASSSGTASYNEQFF	TRBD1	NA	TRBV2	TRBJ2-1
TGTGCCAGCAGCTCCATAACCCCGGGACTAGCGGTCTACAATGAGCAGTTCTTC	CASSSITPGLAVYNEQFF	TRBD2	NA	TRBV7-8	TRBJ2-1
TGTGCCAGCAGGTGGGCAGGGGGCAGTGAAAAACTGTTTTTT	CASRWAGGSEKLFF	TRBD1	NA	TRBV28	TRBJ1-4
TGTGCCAGCAGTTTTAGTGGGGACAGGGGCTTTTACGAGCAGTACTTC	CASSFSGDRGFYEQYF	TRBD1	NA	TRBV12-3/TRBV12-4	TRBJ2-7
TGTGCCAGTAGTATTCCGGGACTAGCGGCCGGCACAGATACGCAGTATTTT	CASSIPGLAAGTDTQYF	TRBD2	few	TRBV19	TRBJ2-3
TGTGCCAGCAGTCCTCTAGCGGGGTCCTCCTACGAGCAGTACTTC	CASSPLAGSSYEQYF	TRBD2	NA	TRBV6-2/TRBV6-3	TRBJ2-7
TGTGCCAGCAGTTACCACCCTCAAAAAGCGGAGCCCTCGAGCGATACGCAGTATTTT	CASSYHPQKAEPSSDTQYF	NA	NA	TRBV27	TRBJ2-3
TGTGCCAGCAGGGAGGATGCTCTACCAGGGTCTGACACCGGGGAGCTGTTTTTT	CASREDALPGSDTGELFF	NA	few	TRBV7-8	TRBJ2-2
TGCGCCAGCAGCTTGGGACAGTCGAGAGCCTACGAGCAGTACTTC	CASSLGQSRAYEQYF	NA	NA	TRBV5-1	TRBJ2-7
TGTGCCAGCAGTTTATTTCTCCACGAGCAGTACTTC	CASSLFLHEQYF	NA	NA	TRBV28	TRBJ2-7
TGTGCCAGCAGCCGAATGGACCGCTACAATGAGCAGTTCTTC	CASSRMDRYNEQFF	NA	few	TRBV7-9	TRBJ2-1
TGTGCCAGCAGTAACGGACTAGCGGAAAACACCGGGGAGCTGTTTTTT	CASSNGLAENTGELFF	TRBD2	few	TRBV27	TRBJ2-2
TGTGCCAGCAGTCCGTGGGACAGGGGGTCCTACGAGCAGTACTTC	CASSPWDRGSYEQYF	TRBD1	few	TRBV11-3	TRBJ2-7
TGTGCCAGCAGCTCGATGGGGGGCCCCTACTACGAGCAGTACTTC	CASSSMGGPYYEQYF	NA	many	TRBV7-9	TRBJ2-7
TGTGCCTGGAAACCACGGACAGTGCAAACTGAAGCTTTCTTT	CAWKPRTVQTEAFF	NA	NA	TRBV30	TRBJ1-1
TGTGCCAGCAGTTCGGGCCCTGTTAAAAATCAGCCCCAGCATTTT	CASSSGPVKNQPQHF	NA	NA	TRBV12-3/TRBV12-4	TRBJ1-5
TGTGCCAGCAGTGAAGGGCCAAACTACGAGCAGTACTTC	CASSEGPNYEQYF	NA	NA	TRBV2	TRBJ2-7
TGTGCCAGCAGCTCCCGGGGGAGCGGCACAGATACGCAGTATTTT	CASSSRGSGTDTQYF	NA	NA	TRBV7-9	TRBJ2-3
TGCGCCAGCAGCCAAGATCGCAGAGGGGGATACTACGAGCAGTACTTC	CASSQDRRGGYYEQYF	NA	NA	TRBV4-3	TRBJ2-7
TGTGCCAGCAGCCAACGATGTGGTGCGACTAGCGGGAGTCCAGATACGCAGTATTTT	CASSQRCGATSGSPDTQYF	TRBD2	NA	TRBV4-2	TRBJ2-3
TGTGCCAGCAGTGAAAATTCGGGGGCCGGGGAGCTGTTTTTT	CASSENSGAGELFF	NA	NA	TRBV6-4	TRBJ2-2
TGTGCCAGCAGCTGGGGGCGCGCCTACGAGCAGTACTTC	CASSWGRAYEQYF	NA	NA	TRBV27	TRBJ2-7
TGTGCCAGCAGTTTACTGAAGACGGTCCACGGGGGGAACATTCAGTACTTC	CASSLLKTVHGGNIQYF	TRBD2	NA	TRBV28	TRBJ2-4
TGTGCCAGCAGCCCTTCCAGACTAGCACAAGAGACCCAGTACTTC	CASSPSRLAQETQYF	TRBD2	NA	TRBV4-2	TRBJ2-5
TGTGCCAGCAGCTTAGGCAGGGGAGACGAAGCTTTCTTT	CASSLGRGDEAFF	NA	NA	TRBV7-9	TRBJ1-1
TGTGCCAGCAGCGAGGAGGACTGGGGGGAGCGCTACAATGAGCAGTTCTTC	CASSEEDWGERYNEQFF	NA	NA	TRBV2	TRBJ2-1
TGTGCCAGCAGCTTAGAAGGGGGGGGACAGCCCCAGCATTTT	CASSLEGGGQPQHF	NA	few	TRBV7-8	TRBJ1-5
TGTGCCAGCAGCTTAGATACCCGGGGGCCCGACTATGGCTACACCTTC	CASSLDTRGPDYGYTF	NA	few	TRBV11-2	TRBJ1-2
TGCGCCAGCAGCCAAGTAGTGTCGGGGGTATGGAACACCGGGGAGCTGTTTTTT	CASSQVVSGVWNTGELFF	NA	NA	TRBV4-1	TRBJ2-2
TGTGCCAGCAGCCAAGTATGGATCAGTCACAGGACTCCGGGCAACACTGAAGCTTTCTTT	CASSQVWISHRTPGNTEAFF	NA	NA	TRBV3-1	TRBJ1-1
TGCGCCATCGAGTTTTCCGACAGGCCCACCTACGAGCAGTACTTC	CAIEFSDRPTYEQYF	NA	NA	TRBV23-1	TRBJ2-7
TGCGCCAGCAGCTGGGCATCGAGCGGCAGTAACTATGGCTACACCTTC	CASSWASSGSNYGYTF	NA	few	TRBV5-1	TRBJ1-2
TGTGCCACCCCCCCTGACAGGCCCCCGGGGGAGCAGTACTTC	CATPPDRPPGEQYF	NA	many	TRBV24-1	TRBJ2-7
TGTGCCAGCAGTGAAGGCCCCCCACGGGCTCTTTCACCCCTCCACTTT	CASSEGPPRALSPLHF	NA	NA	TRBV2	TRBJ1-6
TGTGCCAGCAGCGTAAGCGGATTGAATGAGCAGTTCTTC	CASSVSGLNEQFF	NA	few	TRBV9	TRBJ2-1
TGTGCCAGCAGCCCAGGGACAGGGTTCATTCAGTACTTC	CASSPGTGFIQYF	TRBD1	NA	TRBV11-3	TRBJ2-4
TGTGCCAGCAGCCGCCGGGACAGCCAACCCTACGAGCAGTACTTC	CASSRRDSQPYEQYF	TRBD1	NA	TRBV5-8	TRBJ2-7
TGTGCCAGCAGCTTAGAAATAGGCAGGGGGCCGAAGGCAGATACGCAGTATTTT	CASSLEIGRGPKADTQYF	TRBD1	once	TRBV11-2	TRBJ2-3
TGTGCCAGCAGCCGTGGGGGACCCAGGAACACTGAAGCTTTCTTT	CASSRGGPRNTEAFF	NA	few	TRBV3-1	TRBJ1-1
TGTGCCAGCAGCTTAGCTTCTGGGGGCGTTGAGCAGTTCTTC	CASSLASGGVEQFF	NA	few	TRBV7-6	TRBJ2-1
TGTGCCAGCAGCGTACGGGTAGGGGAGAACACTGAAGCTTTCTTT	CASSVRVGENTEAFF	NA	few	TRBV11-3	TRBJ1-1
TGTGCCAGCAGCTTGTCAGGGTACGGCAATCAGCCCCAGCATTTT	CASSLSGYGNQPQHF	NA	NA	TRBV5-6	TRBJ1-5
TGCGCCAGCAGACCCCGGGGGCGGTCTGAAGCTTTCTTT	CASRPRGRSEAFF	NA	many	TRBV5-1	TRBJ1-1
TGTGCCAGCAGCTCCACGACCGGGACTAGCGTCAATGAGCAGTTCTTC	CASSSTTGTSVNEQFF	TRBD2	NA	TRBV7-9	TRBJ2-1
TGTGCCAGCAGTTTGGGACAGTCGACGCACTATAGCAATCAGCCCCAGCATTTT	CASSLGQSTHYSNQPQHF	TRBD1	NA	TRBV12-3/TRBV12-4	TRBJ1-5
TGTGCCAGCTCCCGCAGGGACCGGATCATCGGCTACACCTTC	CASSRRDRIIGYTF	NA	NA	TRBV18	TRBJ1-2
TGTGCCAGCAGCTACCAGGGACTAGCGGGTTACACAGATACGCAGTATTTT	CASSYQGLAGYTDTQYF	TRBD2	few	TRBV5-6	TRBJ2-3
TGTGCCAGCAGCTTATTCGGGGCAGGGCAAGAGACCCAGTACTTC	CASSLFGAGQETQYF	NA	NA	TRBV7-9	TRBJ2-5
TGTGCCAGCAGCTCCCCGACTAGCGGAGAGACCCAGTACTTC	CASSSPTSGETQYF	TRBD2	NA	TRBV7-2	TRBJ2-5
TGTGCCAGCAGTTTCCGGGGGCAGGGAACTATGCACTATGGCTACACCTTC	CASSFRGQGTMHYGYTF	NA	NA	TRBV12-3/TRBV12-4	TRBJ1-2
TGTGCCAGCTCAGGGGTGAAGGGGCGAAGTTCACCCCTCCACTTT	CASSGVKGRSSPLHF	NA	NA	TRBV18	TRBJ1-6
TGTGCCATCAGTGATTCCAGAGGACTAGCGGGAGATGAGTCCTACAATGAGCAGTTCTTC	CAISDSRGLAGDESYNEQFF	TRBD2	NA	TRBV10-3	TRBJ2-1
TGTGCCAGTTTACCAGGACGGGTCGGCAATCAGCCCCAGCATTTT	CASLPGRVGNQPQHF	NA	NA	TRBV2	TRBJ1-5
TGTGCCAGCAGCTTAGGCGCACTAGCGGGATTGCAAGAGACCCAGTACTTC	CASSLGALAGLQETQYF	TRBD2	once	TRBV7-2	TRBJ2-5
TGTGCCAGCAGCCAAGGTACCCGGGACACCTCCTACGAGCAGTACTTC	CASSQGTRDTSYEQYF	NA	NA	TRBV4-2	TRBJ2-7
TGCGCCAGCAGCTTGGGAGGGACTAGCGGCAACTACGAGCAGTACTTC	CASSLGGTSGNYEQYF	TRBD2	once	TRBV5-1	TRBJ2-7
TGCAGTGCTAGAGACCTCGGGACGGGGGCAGAGACCCAGTACTTC	CSARDLGTGAETQYF	NA	many	TRBV20-1	TRBJ2-5
TGTGCCAGCAGCTTAGGAGAGGCCTGGACAGGGCTAGGCGAGCAGTACTTC	CASSLGEAWTGLGEQYF	TRBD1	once	TRBV11-2	TRBJ2-7